This TCR beta chain derives from a study of early T cells in non-severe SARS-CoV-2 infection. Study-level results: Database matching using VDJdb favored anti-spike CD8 responses, with private and CD4 specificities left missing.

The CDR3 is made up of 15 amino acids. The ends were cut back, 6 bases at V and 0 bases at J, with 17 bases in the middle. Germline CDR1 and CDR2: DFQATT and SNEGSKA (reference sequence). There are many counts of this clonotype. Its cognate antigen is unknown. Attachment of unique molecular identifiers to individual cDNA molecules was performed. TCRdb fed the 5' RACE reads into MiXCR, producing one record per CDR3 protein. The table lists about 29,000 distinct CDR3 sequences, around 4.4% of them singletons. This receptor was taken from an adult who was a healthcare worker with PCR-confirmed SARS-CoV-2 infection or an uninfected control (not recorded which). This rearrangement joins TRBV20-1 to TRBJ2-5; a weak D match, TRBD2 (8 bases). Sequencing was done on a sample of whole blood. The CDR3 sequence is CSAPRGDSHQETQYF. As DNA, the CDR3 is TGCAGTGCGCCGCGGGGGGACAGCCACCAAGAGACCCAGTACTTC.